These 29 T cell receptor beta chains were sequenced from one sample in a study of shared clonotypes between healthy human individuals. CD8 cells regarded as naive lacked CD45RO, were positively chosen for CCR7, and omitted terminally differentiated effector memory CD45RA+ cells. Method: immunoSEQ multiplex PCR; TCRdb's copy keeps in-frame clones and lacks some. Here the sample spans hundreds of thousands of clones, about 95% being singletons. Source material: naive CD8+ T cells sorted from blood. The receptor set was obtained from a woman aged 30 to 39 in good health.

The rearrangement uses TRBV5-4 and TRBJ2-3; no reliable D call. This CDR3 has 11 amino acids. CDR1 SGHNT and CDR2 YYREEE come from the germline V gene (reference sequence). Trimming cost V 5 bases and J 1 base, with 2 bases left between them. The CDR3 region has the DNA TGTGCCAGCAGGGGCACAGATACGCAGTATTTT. Encoded protein: CASRGTDTQYF. Complete variable domain (other parts from reference TRBV5-4 and TRBJ2-3): ETGVTQSPTHLIKTRGQQVTLRCSSQSGHNTVSWYQQALGQGPQFIFQYYREEENGRGNFPPRFSGLQFPNYSSELNVNALELDDSALYLCASRGTDTQYFGPGTRLTVL.

The V call is TRBV28, the J call TRBJ2-2; possible D gene TRBD1, 6 bases. V was trimmed by 2 bases and J by 6 bases, leaving 19 bases between them. Germline loops: CDR1 MDHEN, CDR2 SYDVKM. The length of the CDR3 is 17 residues. The CDR3 region is CASSLLENNRAPGELFF. Written as DNA, the CDR3 is TGTGCCAGCAGTTTACTCGAAAATAACAGGGCCCCCGGGGAGCTGTTTTTT.

The chain combines TRBV11-2 with TRBJ2-2; 9 nucleotides agree with TRBD1. Germline V CDR1 and CDR2: SGHAT, FQNNGV. This CDR3 has 17 amino acids. After removal of 1 base from V and 1 base from J, the junction contained 4 bases not matched to a gene. CDR3 in amino acids: CASSLARDRVNTGELFF. In DNA form, the CDR3 reads TGTGCCAGCAGCTTAGCGCGGGACAGGGTGAACACCGGGGAGCTGTTTTTT.

The chain links TRBV6-5 to TRBJ2-3; 8 positions agree with TRBD2. The CDR3 is made up of 15 amino acids. Germline V gives CDR1 MNHEY, CDR2 SVGAGI. V dropped 0 bases and J dropped 3; count of bases not matched to a gene: 2. The CDR3 DNA is TGTGCCAGCAGTTACTCGGGCGGGAGGACAGATACGCAGTATTTT. Residues: CASSYSGGRTDTQYF.

The gene calls are TRBV6-6 and TRBJ2-5; 7 nucleotides agree with TRBD2. The trim removed 1 base at V and 1 base at J, leaving 0 bases unmatched. The length of the CDR3 is 14 residues. Germline CDR1 reads MNHNY; CDR2 reads SVGAGI (reference sequence). DNA of the CDR3: TGTGCCAGCAGTTACTGGGGGGGCCAAGAGACCCAGTACTTC. The encoded protein is CASSYWGGQETQYF.

V gene TRBV6-1 combines with J gene TRBJ2-3; D may be TRBD1 (5 bases). V was pared by 10 bases and J by 4 bases, with 12 bases between. The germline CDR1 and CDR2 sequences are MNHNS and SASEGT. CDR3 length: 12 amino acids. The CDR3 DNA is TGTGCCACCCCGGACACAGCAGATACGCAGTATTTT. Its protein product is CATPDTADTQYF.

The V gene is TRBV27, the J gene TRBJ1-5, with a weak D call TRBD1 (6 bases). This CDR3 is built from 15 residues. Per the germline V gene, CDR1 is MNHEY and CDR2 is SMNVEV (reference sequence). Trimming pared 1 base from V and 0 bases from J, leaving 7 bases between. CDR3 region: CASSLYRDSNQPQHF. The CDR3 DNA reads as TGTGCCAGCAGTTTATACAGGGATAGCAATCAGCCCCAGCATTTT.

The genes are TRBV5-6 and TRBJ1-4; 7 nucleotides align to TRBD1. This CDR3 region has 14 residues. The germline V gene encodes CDR1 SGHDT and CDR2 YYEEEE. With V trimmed by 6 bases and J by 7 bases, 9 bases remained unmatched. CDR3 sequence (DNA): TGTGCCAGCAACGCCCGACAGGGAACTGAAAAACTGTTTTTT. Translating it yields CASNARQGTEKLFF.

The V and J genes are TRBV7-9 and TRBJ2-7; D is unresolved. V gave up 4 bases and J gave up 4 bases, with 5 bases separating them. The CDR3 length is 11 residues. Germline V gene sequence: CDR1 SEHNR, CDR2 FQNEAQ (reference sequence). For the CDR3, the DNA is TGTGCCAGCAGCTATAATTACGAGCAGTACTTC. This encodes CASSYNYEQYF.

This clone was recorded a few times. V and J are TRBV7-9 and TRBJ2-7; D gene ambiguous. Per the germline V gene, CDR1 is SEHNR and CDR2 is FQNEAQ (reference sequence). The germline V and J ends were trimmed by 4 bases and 5 bases, with 9 bases remaining between them. There are 12 residues in the CDR3. The CDR3 is CASSSPRHEQYF. The CDR3 region has the DNA TGTGCCAGCAGCTCACCCCGTCACGAGCAGTACTTC.

The rearrangement joins TRBV10-2 to TRBJ2-3; TRBD2 matches 13 bases. Unmatched junction bases numbered 3, after V lost 8 bases and J lost 4 bases. Germline values: CDR1 WSHSY, CDR2 SAAADI. The CDR3 is 14 residues long. The CDR3 loop reads CASLGTSGADTQYF. CDR3 bases: TGCGCCAGCCTAGGGACTAGCGGGGCAGATACGCAGTATTTT.

The V gene is TRBV19, the J gene TRBJ2-7, with D possibly matching TRBD2 (5 bases). CDR3 length: 16 residues. CDR1 and CDR2 (germline): LNHDA, SQIVND (reference sequence). With 3 bases removed from V and 4 bases from J, the gap between germline ends came to 19 bases. The CDR3 DNA follows: TGTGCCAGTAGTATTGCCGGCGGGCCCTCCCCTTACGAGCAGTACTTC. It translates to CASSIAGGPSPYEQYF.

This chain links TRBV14 with TRBJ2-1; 11 bases line up with TRBD2. This CDR3 region has 18 residues. V dropped 0 bases and J dropped 3; count of bases not matched to a gene: 7. Germline CDR1 and CDR2: SGHDN and FVKESK. CDR3 sequence reads: CASSQDLASGRFYNEQFF. Written as DNA, the CDR3 is TGTGCCAGCAGCCAAGATCTAGCTAGCGGGAGGTTCTACAATGAGCAGTTCTTC.

In its sample, this clone was seen once. The genes are TRBV28 and TRBJ1-5; 9 bases agree with TRBD1. CDR1 is MDHEN, CDR2 SYDVKM, per germline. The trim removed 5 bases at V and 3 bases at J, leaving 8 bases unmatched. This CDR3 has 16 residues. CDR3 residues: CASSIATGGFNQPQHF. The CDR3 region has the DNA TGTGCCAGCAGTATCGCGACAGGGGGTTTCAATCAGCCCCAGCATTTT.

A single count supports this clone. The V gene is TRBV7-3, the J gene TRBJ2-1; D possibly matches TRBD1 or TRBD2 (5 bases each). Germline CDR1 reads SGHTA; CDR2 reads FQGTGA. V lost 2 bases and J 7 bases, leaving 15 bases between the germline ends. This CDR3 is 15 amino acids long. CDR3 loop: CASSLVQGPGNEQFF. The CDR3 DNA sequence: TGTGCCAGCAGCTTAGTTCAGGGCCCGGGGAATGAGCAGTTCTTC.

This chain connects TRBV11-2 to TRBJ2-7, with 7 bases that match TRBD1. V lost 3 bases to trimming and J lost 0 bases; unmatched junction nucleotides: 8. The CDR3 spans 16 residues. Germline assignment: CDR1 SGHAT and CDR2 FQNNGV. This CDR3 reads CASSFYPDRSSYEQYF. CDR3 DNA sequence: TGTGCCAGCAGCTTTTACCCGGACAGGAGCTCCTACGAGCAGTACTTC.

The chain carries TRBV11-2 and TRBJ1-2, with no clear D. The CDR3 has 14 amino acids. From germline, CDR1 is SGHAT and CDR2 FQNNGV. The V end lost 1 base, the J end lost 4 bases, and 10 bases lay between the germline ends. The CDR3 region is CASSLVTAIYGYTF. In nucleotides, the CDR3 is TGTGCCAGCAGCTTAGTTACAGCCATCTATGGCTACACCTTC.

The gene calls are TRBV5-4 and TRBJ1-1, with a tentative D call TRBD1 (5 bases). Per germline, CDR1 SGHNT and CDR2 YYREEE (reference sequence). The CDR3 spans 15 residues. The ends were cut back, 4 bases at V and 0 bases at J, with 13 bases in the middle. CDR3 sequence: CASSAGRGLNTEAFF. The CDR3 region has the DNA TGTGCCAGCAGCGCGGGACGGGGATTGAACACTGAAGCTTTCTTT.

This chain uses TRBV19 with TRBJ2-5; 10 bases are shared with TRBD2. The CDR3 extends over 15 amino acids. CDR1 and CDR2 from the germline V gene are LNHDA and SQIVND (reference sequence). The J segment lost 0 bases and the V segment lost 5 bases, leaving 3 bases of the junction unmatched. The CDR3 loop reads CASSQGTSDQETQYF. The DNA of the CDR3 is TGTGCCAGTAGTCAAGGGACTAGCGACCAAGAGACCCAGTACTTC.

CDR3 coding DNA: TGTGCCAGCAGCTTACAGGGGTTTGGTCAGCCCCAGCATTTT. As protein: CASSLQGFGQPQHF. The chain recombines TRBV7-6 with TRBJ1-5; D possibly corresponds to TRBD1 (6 bases). The CDR3 spans 14 residues. V shed 2 bases and J shed 6 bases, with 11 bases lying between them. Germline CDR1 and CDR2: SGHVS and FNYEAQ.

This sequence joins TRBV19 and TRBJ2-1, with D perhaps given as TRBD1 or TRBD2 (5 bases each). The CDR3 consists of 16 residues. CDR1 LNHDA and CDR2 SQIVND come from the germline V gene (reference sequence). V lost 9 bases and J lost 1, with 19 bases in between. The chain's CDR3 is CASSSEGMISYNEQFF. CDR3 DNA: TGTGCCAGCAGTTCCGAGGGGATGATATCCTACAATGAGCAGTTCTTC. The full variable domain, rest sourced from reference TRBV19 and TRBJ2-1, is DGGITQSPKYLFRKEGQNVTLSCEQNLNHDAMYWYRQDPGQGLRLIYYSQIVNDFQKGDIAEGYSVSREKKESFPLTVTSAQKNPTAFYLCASSSEGMISYNEQFFGPGTRLTVL.

V and J are TRBV10-3 and TRBJ2-1; TRBD2 is a possible D gene (5 bases). Deletions cut 1 base from V and 8 bases from J, with 12 bases between. Germline values: CDR1 ENHRY, CDR2 SYGVKD. This CDR3 comprises 14 residues. The CDR3 spells CAISEWRAPDEQFF. CDR3 sequence (DNA): TGTGCCATCAGTGAGTGGCGGGCCCCGGATGAGCAGTTCTTC.

The chain employs TRBV14 and TRBJ1-2, with a possible D match to TRBD1 (5 bases). Germline V lookup: CDR1 SGHDN, CDR2 FVKESK. V lost 0 bases and J lost 6, with 17 bases in between. The CDR3 is 16 residues long. The chain's CDR3 is CASSQDIGTEWDGYTF. DNA for the CDR3: TGTGCCAGCAGCCAAGATATCGGGACGGAGTGGGATGGCTACACCTTC.

The V and J genes are TRBV27 and TRBJ2-7, with D perhaps TRBD2 (5 bases). Germline V lookup: CDR1 MNHEY, CDR2 SMNVEV (reference sequence). The CDR3 contains 11 residues. V was pared by 10 bases and J by 4 bases, with 11 bases between. DNA for the CDR3: TGTGCCACCTACTCGGGATACGAGCAGTACTTC. It translates to CATYSGYEQYF.

The chain employs TRBV28 and TRBJ1-5; D unresolved. The V and J ends lost 7 bases and 5 bases respectively, with 15 bases between them. Germline CDR1 reads MDHEN; CDR2 reads SYDVKM. The length of the CDR3 is 14 residues. The CDR3 bases are TGTGCCAGCACCCCTGGGCTGGGCTATCAGCCCCAGCATTTT. Translation: CASTPGLGYQPQHF.

The V and J genes are TRBV14 and TRBJ2-1, with 9 bases identical to TRBD2. CDR1 is SGHDN and CDR2 is FVKESK in the germline V gene. Unmatched junction bases numbered 4, after V lost 2 bases and J lost 5 bases. CDR3 length: 15 amino acids. This chain's CDR3 is CASSQLAGGNNEQFF. In DNA form, the CDR3 reads TGTGCCAGCAGCCAACTTGCGGGAGGGAACAATGAGCAGTTCTTC. The complete variable domain, with remaining parts taken from reference TRBV14 and TRBJ2-1, reads EAGVTQFPSHSVIEKGQTVTLRCDPISGHDNLYWYRRVMGKEIKFLLHFVKESKQDESGMPNNRFLAERTGGTYSTLKVQPAELEDSGVYFCASSQLAGGNNEQFFGPGTRLTVL.

The V gene is TRBV5-4, the J gene TRBJ2-7, with D perhaps matching TRBD1 (6 bases). The CDR3 runs to 16 residues. V lost 4 bases, J lost 3 bases, and 20 bases lay in between. From germline, CDR1 is SGHNT and CDR2 YYREEE (reference sequence). The CDR3 here is CASSQESTGSYYEQYF. DNA of the CDR3: TGTGCCAGCAGCCAAGAATCGACAGGCTCATACTACGAGCAGTACTTC.

This chain uses TRBV4-2 with TRBJ2-5; maybe TRBD1 (6 bases). Looked up from germline, CDR1 is LGHNA and CDR2 is YNFKEQ. This CDR3 comprises 16 residues. Trimming cost V 0 bases and J 1 base, with 12 bases left between them. The CDR3: CASSQEGARSQETQYF. The DNA of the CDR3 is TGTGCCAGCAGCCAAGAGGGGGCGAGGAGCCAAGAGACCCAGTACTTC.

This clone occurred once. The rearrangement links TRBV30 to TRBJ2-4; D is perhaps TRBD1 (5 bases). The CDR3 length is 16 residues. Germline V gives CDR1 GTSNPN, CDR2 SVGIG (reference sequence). The V end lost 2 bases, the J end lost 0 bases, and 14 bases lay between the germline ends. The CDR3 sequence is CAWSPMTELAKNIQYF. As DNA, the CDR3 is TGTGCCTGGAGTCCTATGACAGAGCTAGCCAAAAACATTCAGTACTTC.